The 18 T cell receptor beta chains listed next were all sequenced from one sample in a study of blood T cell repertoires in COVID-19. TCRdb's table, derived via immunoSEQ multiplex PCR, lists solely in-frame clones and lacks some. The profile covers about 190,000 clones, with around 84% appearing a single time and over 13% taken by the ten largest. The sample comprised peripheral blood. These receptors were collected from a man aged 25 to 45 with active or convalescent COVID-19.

The CDR3 loop is CASSTTGGTDTQYF. DNA of the CDR3: TGTGCCAGCAGTACAACGGGGGGGACAGATACGCAGTATTTT. The J gene is TRBJ2-3, the V gene TRBV6-5, with TRBD2 identical over 8 bases. The CDR3 length is 14 residues. With V trimmed by 5 bases and J by 3 bases, 4 bases remained unmatched. Germline CDR1 reads MNHEY; CDR2 reads SVGAGI.

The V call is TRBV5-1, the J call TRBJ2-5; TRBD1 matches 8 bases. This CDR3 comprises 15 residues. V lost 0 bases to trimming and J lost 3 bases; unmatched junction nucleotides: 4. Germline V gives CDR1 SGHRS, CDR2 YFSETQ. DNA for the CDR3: TGCGCCAGCAGCTTGGCAGGGGGCGGGGAAGAGACCCAGTACTTC. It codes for CASSLAGGGEETQYF.

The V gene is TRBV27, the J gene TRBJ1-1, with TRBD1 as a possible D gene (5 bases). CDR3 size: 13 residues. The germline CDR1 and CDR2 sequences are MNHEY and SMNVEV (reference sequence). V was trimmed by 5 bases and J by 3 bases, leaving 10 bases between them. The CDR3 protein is CASSHQGYTEAFF. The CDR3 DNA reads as TGTGCCAGCAGTCATCAGGGTTACACTGAAGCTTTCTTT.

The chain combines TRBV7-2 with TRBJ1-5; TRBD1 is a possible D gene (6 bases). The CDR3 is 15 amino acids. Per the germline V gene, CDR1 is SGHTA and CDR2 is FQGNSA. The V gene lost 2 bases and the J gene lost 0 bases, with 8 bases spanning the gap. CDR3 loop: CASSLKGGSNQPQHF. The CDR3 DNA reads TGTGCCAGCAGCTTAAAAGGGGGTAGCAATCAGCCCCAGCATTTT.

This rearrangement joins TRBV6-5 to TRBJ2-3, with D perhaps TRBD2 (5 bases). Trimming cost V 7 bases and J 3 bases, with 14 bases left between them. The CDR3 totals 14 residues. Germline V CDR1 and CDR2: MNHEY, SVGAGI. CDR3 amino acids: CASTPGYGTDTQYF. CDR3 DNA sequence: TGTGCCAGCACCCCGGGGTATGGGACAGATACGCAGTATTTT.

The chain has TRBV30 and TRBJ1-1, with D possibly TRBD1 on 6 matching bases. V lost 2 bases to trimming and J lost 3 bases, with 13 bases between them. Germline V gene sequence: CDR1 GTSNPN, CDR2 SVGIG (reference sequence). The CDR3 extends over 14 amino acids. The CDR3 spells CAWSLGQGHTEAFF. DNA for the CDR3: TGTGCCTGGAGTCTGGGCCAGGGGCACACTGAAGCTTTCTTT.

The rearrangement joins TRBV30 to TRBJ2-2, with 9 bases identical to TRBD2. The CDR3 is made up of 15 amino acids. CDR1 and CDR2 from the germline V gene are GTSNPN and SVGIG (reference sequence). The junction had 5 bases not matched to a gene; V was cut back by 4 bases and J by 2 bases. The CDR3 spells CAWKAGGPNTGELFF. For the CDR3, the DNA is TGTGCCTGGAAGGCGGGAGGGCCCAACACCGGGGAGCTGTTTTTT.

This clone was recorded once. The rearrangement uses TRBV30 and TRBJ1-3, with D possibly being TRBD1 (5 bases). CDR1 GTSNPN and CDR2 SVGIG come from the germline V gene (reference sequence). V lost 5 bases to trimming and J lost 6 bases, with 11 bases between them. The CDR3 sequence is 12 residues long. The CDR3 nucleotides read TGTGCCTGGGGCCCCAGGGAAAACACCATATATTTT. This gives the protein CAWGPRENTIYF.

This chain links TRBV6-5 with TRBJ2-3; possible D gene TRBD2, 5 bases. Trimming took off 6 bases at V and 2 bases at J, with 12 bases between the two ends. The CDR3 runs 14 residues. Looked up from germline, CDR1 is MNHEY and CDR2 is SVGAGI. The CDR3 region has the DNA TGTGCCAGCAGGCCCTCGGGGTTCACAGATACGCAGTATTTT. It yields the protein CASRPSGFTDTQYF.

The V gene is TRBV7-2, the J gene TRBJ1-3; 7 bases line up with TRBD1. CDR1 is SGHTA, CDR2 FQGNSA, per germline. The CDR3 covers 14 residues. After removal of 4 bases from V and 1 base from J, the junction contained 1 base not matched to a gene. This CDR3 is CASSSTGSGNTIYF. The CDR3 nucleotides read TGTGCCAGCAGCTCGACAGGGTCTGGAAACACCATATATTTT.

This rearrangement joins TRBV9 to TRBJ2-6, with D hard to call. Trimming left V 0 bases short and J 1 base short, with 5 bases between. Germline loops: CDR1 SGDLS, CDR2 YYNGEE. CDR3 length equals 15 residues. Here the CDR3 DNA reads TGTGCCAGCAGCGTAGGGCTGTCTGGGGCCAACGTCCTGACTTTC. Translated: CASSVGLSGANVLTF.

The CDR3 region is CASSRTGDYGYTF. Written as DNA, the CDR3 is TGTGCCAGCAGCCGTACAGGAGACTATGGCTACACCTTC. V and J are TRBV7-9 and TRBJ1-2, with a possible D match to TRBD1 (5 bases). The CDR3 extends over 13 amino acids. CDR1 SEHNR and CDR2 FQNEAQ come from the germline V gene (reference sequence). V shed 5 bases and J shed 3 bases, with 10 bases lying between them.

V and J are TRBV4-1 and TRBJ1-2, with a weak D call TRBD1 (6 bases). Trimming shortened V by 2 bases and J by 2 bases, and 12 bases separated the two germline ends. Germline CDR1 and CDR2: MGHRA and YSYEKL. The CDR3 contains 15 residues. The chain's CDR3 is CASSQPRTANYGYTF. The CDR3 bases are TGCGCCAGCAGCCAACCCCGGACAGCGAACTATGGCTACACCTTC.

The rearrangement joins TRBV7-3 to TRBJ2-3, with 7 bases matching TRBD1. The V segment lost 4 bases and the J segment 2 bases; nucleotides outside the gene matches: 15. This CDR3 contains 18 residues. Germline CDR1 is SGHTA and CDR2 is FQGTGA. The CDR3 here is CASSSNPTGTAFTDTQYF. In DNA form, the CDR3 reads TGTGCCAGCAGCTCTAATCCCACCGGGACAGCATTCACAGATACGCAGTATTTT.

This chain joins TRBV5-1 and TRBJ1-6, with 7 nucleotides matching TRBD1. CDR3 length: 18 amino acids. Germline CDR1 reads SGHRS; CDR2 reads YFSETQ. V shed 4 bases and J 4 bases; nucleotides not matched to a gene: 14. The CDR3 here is CASSPGAQTGSYNSPLHF. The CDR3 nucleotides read TGCGCCAGCAGCCCGGGGGCTCAGACAGGGTCGTATAATTCACCCCTCCACTTT.

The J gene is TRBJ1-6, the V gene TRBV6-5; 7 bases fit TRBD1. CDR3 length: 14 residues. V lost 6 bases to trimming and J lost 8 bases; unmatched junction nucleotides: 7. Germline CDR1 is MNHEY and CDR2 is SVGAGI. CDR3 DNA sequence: TGTGCCAGCAGCATAGGACAGGCTTATTCACCCCTCCACTTT. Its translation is CASSIGQAYSPLHF.

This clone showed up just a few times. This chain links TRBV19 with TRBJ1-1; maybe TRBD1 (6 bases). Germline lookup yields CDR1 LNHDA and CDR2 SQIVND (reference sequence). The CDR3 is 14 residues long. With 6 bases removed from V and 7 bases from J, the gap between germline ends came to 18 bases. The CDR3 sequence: CASSPRTASHEAFF. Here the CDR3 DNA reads TGTGCCAGTAGCCCCCGGACAGCCTCCCATGAAGCTTTCTTT.

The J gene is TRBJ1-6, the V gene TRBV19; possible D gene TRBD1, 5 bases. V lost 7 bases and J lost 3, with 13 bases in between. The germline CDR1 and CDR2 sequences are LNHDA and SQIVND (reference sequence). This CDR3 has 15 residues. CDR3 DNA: TGTGCCAGTAAGACCGACAGCCTCTATAATTCACCCCTCCACTTT. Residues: CASKTDSLYNSPLHF.